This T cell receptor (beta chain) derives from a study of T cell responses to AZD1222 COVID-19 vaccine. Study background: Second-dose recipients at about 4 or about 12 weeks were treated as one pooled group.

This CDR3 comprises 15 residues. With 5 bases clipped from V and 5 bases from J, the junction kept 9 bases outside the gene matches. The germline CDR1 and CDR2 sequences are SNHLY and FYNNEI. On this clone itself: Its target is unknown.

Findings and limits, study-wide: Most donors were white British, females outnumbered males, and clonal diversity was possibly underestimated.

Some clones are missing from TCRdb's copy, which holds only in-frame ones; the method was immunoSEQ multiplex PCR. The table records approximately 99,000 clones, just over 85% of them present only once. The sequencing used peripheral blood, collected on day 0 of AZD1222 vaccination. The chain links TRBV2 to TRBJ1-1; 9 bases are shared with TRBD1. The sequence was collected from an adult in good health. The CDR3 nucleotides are TGTGCCAGCAGTCAGACGGGACAGGGTGGAACTGAAGCTTTCTTT. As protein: CASSQTGQGGTEAFF.